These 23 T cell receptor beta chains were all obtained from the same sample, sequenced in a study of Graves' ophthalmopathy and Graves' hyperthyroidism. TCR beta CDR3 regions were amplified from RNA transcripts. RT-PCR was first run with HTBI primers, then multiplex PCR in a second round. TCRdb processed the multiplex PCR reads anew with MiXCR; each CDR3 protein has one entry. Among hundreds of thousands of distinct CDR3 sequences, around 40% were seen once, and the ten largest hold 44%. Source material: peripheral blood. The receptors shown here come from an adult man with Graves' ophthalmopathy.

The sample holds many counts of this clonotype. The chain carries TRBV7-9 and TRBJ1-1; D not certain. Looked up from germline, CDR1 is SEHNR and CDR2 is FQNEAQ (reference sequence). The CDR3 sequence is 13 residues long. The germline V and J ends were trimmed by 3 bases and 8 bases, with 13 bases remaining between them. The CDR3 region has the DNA TGTGCCAGCAGCTTTGGAGGACCCGAGGAAGCTTTCTTT. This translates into CASSFGGPEEAFF.

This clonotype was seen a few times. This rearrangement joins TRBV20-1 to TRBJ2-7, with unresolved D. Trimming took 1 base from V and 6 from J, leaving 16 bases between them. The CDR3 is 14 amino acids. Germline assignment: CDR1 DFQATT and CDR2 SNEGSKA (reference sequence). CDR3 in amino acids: CSARAPLDSGEQYF. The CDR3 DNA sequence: TGCAGTGCTAGAGCCCCGTTAGACTCAGGCGAGCAGTACTTC.

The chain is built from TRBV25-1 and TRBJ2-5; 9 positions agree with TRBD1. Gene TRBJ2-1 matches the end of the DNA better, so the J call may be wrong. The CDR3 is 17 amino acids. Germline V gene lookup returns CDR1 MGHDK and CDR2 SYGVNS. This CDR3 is CASSAKTPGQGYNEQFF. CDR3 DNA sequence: TGTGCCAGCAGCGCGAAAACCCCGGGACAGGGCTACAATGAGCAGTTCTTC.

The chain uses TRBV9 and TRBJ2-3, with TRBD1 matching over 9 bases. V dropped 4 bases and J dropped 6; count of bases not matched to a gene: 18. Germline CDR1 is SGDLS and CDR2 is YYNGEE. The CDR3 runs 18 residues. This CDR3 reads CASSPQGARLVVGDTQYF. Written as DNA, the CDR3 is TGTGCCAGCAGCCCACAGGGGGCGCGACTAGTAGTCGGTGATACGCAGTATTTT.

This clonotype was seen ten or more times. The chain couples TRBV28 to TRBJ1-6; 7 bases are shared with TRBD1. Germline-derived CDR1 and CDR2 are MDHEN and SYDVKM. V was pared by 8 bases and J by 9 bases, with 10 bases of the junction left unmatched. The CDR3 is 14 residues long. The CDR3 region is CASGGGRGRSPLHF. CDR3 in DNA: TGTGCCAGCGGGGGGGGGAGGGGGCGTTCACCCCTCCACTTT.

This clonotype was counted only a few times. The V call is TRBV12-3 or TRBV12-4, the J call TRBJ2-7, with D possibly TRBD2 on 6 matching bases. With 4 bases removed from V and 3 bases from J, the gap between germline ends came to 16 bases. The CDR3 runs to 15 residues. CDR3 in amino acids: CASSSYTRGGYEQYF. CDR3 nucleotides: TGTGCCAGCAGTTCCTATACAAGGGGAGGCTACGAGCAGTACTTC.

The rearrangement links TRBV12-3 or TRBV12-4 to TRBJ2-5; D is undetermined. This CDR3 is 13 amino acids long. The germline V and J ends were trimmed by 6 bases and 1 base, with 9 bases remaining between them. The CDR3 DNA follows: TGTGCCAGCAGCAAAGCAGGCCAAGAGACCCAGTACTTC. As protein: CASSKAGQETQYF.

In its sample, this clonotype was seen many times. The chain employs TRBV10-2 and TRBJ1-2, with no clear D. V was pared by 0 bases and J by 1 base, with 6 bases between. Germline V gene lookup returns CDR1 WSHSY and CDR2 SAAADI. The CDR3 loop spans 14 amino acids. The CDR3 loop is CASSESAGNYGYTF. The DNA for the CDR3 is TGCGCCAGCAGTGAGTCTGCGGGTAACTATGGCTACACCTTC.

CDR3 loop: CASSERPYYEQYF. The CDR3, as DNA: TGTGCCAGCAGTGAAAGACCTTACTACGAGCAGTACTTC. The rearrangement uses TRBV25-1 and TRBJ2-7; D is uncertain. With 2 bases removed from V and 3 bases from J, the gap between germline ends came to 8 bases. Germline-derived CDR1 and CDR2 are MGHDK and SYGVNS. This CDR3 contains 13 residues.

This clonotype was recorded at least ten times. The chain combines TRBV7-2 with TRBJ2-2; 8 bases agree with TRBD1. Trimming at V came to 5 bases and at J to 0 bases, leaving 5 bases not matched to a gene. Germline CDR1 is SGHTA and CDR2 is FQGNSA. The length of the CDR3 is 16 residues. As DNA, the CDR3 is TGTGCCAGCAGCACAAGACAGGGGCCGAACACCGGGGAGCTGTTTTTT. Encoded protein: CASSTRQGPNTGELFF. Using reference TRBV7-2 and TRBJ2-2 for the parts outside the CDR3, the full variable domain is GAGVSQSPSNKVTEKGKDVELRCDPISGHTALYWYRQSLGQGLEFLIYFQGNSAPDKSGLPSDRFSAERTGGSVSTLTIQRTQQEDSAVYLCASSTRQGPNTGELFFGEGSRLTVL.

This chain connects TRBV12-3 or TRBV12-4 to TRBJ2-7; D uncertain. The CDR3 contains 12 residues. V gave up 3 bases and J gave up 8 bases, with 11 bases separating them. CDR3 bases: TGTGCCAGCAGTTTCGATGGTAACCAGCAGTACTTC. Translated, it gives CASSFDGNQQYF.

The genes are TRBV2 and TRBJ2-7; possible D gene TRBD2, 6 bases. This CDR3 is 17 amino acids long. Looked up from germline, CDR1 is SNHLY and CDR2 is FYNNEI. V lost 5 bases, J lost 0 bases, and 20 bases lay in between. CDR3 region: CASSFSVHRTTSYEQYF. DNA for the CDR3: TGTGCCAGCAGTTTTTCCGTTCATCGGACTACCTCCTACGAGCAGTACTTC. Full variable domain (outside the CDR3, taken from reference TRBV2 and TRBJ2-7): EPEVTQTPSHQVTQMGQEVILRCVPISNHLYFYWYRQILGQKVEFLVSFYNNEISEKSEIFDDQFSVERPDGSNFTLKIRSTKLEDSAMYFCASSFSVHRTTSYEQYFGPGTRLTVT.

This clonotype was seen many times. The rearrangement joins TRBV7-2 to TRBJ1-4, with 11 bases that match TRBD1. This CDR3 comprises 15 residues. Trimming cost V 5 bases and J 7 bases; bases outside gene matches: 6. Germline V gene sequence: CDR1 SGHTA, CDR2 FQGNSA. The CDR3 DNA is TGTGCCAGCAGCCGTCAAGGGACAGGGGGTGAAAAACTGTTTTTT. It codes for CASSRQGTGGEKLFF.

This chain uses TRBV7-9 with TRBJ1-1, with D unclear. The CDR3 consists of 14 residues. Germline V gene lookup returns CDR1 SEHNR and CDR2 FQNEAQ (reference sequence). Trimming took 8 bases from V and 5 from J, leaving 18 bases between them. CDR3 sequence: CASRISGGGTEAFF. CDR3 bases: TGTGCCAGCCGGATATCGGGTGGCGGGACTGAAGCTTTCTTT.

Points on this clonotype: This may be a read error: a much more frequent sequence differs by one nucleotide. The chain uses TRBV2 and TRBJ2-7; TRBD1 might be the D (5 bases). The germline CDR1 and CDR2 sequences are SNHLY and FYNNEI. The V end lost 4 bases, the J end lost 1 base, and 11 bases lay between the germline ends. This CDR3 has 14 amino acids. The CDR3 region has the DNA TGTGCCAGCAGTGCCGGGCCAGGGTCCTACGAGCAGTACTTC. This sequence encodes CASSAGPGSYEQYF.

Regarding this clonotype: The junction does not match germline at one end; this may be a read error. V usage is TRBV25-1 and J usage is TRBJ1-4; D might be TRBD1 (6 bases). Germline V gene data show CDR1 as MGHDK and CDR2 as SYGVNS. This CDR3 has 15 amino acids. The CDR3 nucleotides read TGTGCCGGCAGTGAAGGGGCAGGGGCTGATCAAAAACTGTATTTT. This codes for CAGSEGAGADQKLYF.

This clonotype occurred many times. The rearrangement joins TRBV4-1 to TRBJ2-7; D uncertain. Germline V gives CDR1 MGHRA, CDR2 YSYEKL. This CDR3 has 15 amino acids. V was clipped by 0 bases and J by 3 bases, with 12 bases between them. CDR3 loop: CASSQEPEGDYEQYF. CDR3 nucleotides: TGCGCCAGCAGCCAAGAGCCAGAAGGTGACTACGAGCAGTACTTC.

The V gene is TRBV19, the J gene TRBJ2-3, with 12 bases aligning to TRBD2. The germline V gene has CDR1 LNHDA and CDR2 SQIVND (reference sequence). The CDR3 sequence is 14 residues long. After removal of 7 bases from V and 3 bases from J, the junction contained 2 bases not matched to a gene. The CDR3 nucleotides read TGTGCCAGTATCGGACTAGCGGGAACAGATACGCAGTATTTT. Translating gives CASIGLAGTDTQYF.

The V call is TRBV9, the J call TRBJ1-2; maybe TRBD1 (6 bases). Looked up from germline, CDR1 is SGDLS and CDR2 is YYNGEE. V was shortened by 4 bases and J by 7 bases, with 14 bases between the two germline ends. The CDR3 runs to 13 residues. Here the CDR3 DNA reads TGTGCCAGCAGCCATACCAGGGGACGTGGCTACACCTTC. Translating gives CASSHTRGRGYTF. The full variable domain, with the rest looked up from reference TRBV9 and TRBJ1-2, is DSGVTQTPKHLITATGQRVTLRCSPRSGDLSVYWYQQSLDQGLQFLIQYYNGEERAKGNILERFSAQQFPDLHSELNLSSLELGDSALYFCASSHTRGRGYTFGSGTRLTVV.

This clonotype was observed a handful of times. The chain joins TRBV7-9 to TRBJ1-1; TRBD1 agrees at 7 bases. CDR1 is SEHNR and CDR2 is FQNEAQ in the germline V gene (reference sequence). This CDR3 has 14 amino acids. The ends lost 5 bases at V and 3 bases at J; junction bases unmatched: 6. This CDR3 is CASSQGQQDTEAFF. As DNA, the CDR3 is TGTGCCAGCAGCCAGGGACAGCAGGACACTGAAGCTTTCTTT.

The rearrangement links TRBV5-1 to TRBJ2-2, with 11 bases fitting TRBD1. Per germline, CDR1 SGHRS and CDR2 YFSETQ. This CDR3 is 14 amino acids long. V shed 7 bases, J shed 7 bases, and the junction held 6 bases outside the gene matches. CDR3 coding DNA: TGCGCCAGCGAACGGACAGGGGGCAGCGGGGAGCTGTTTTTT. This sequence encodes CASERTGGSGELFF.

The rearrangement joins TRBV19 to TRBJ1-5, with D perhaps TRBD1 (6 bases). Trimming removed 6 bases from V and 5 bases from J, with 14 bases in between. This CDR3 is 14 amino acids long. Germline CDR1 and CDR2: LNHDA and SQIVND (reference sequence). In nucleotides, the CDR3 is TGTGCCAGTAGCCCCCGGGACAAAGATCAGCCCCAGCATTTT. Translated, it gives CASSPRDKDQPQHF.

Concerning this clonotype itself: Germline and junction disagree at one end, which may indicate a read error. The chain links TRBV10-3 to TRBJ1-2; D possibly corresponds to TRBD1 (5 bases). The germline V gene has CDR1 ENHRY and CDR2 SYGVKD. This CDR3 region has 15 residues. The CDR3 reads CASSYKRGANYGYTF. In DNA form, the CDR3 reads TGTGCCAGCAGTTACAAGAGAGGGGCGAACTATGGCTACACCTTC.